This record concerns one TCR beta chain sequence. This clonotype was counted ten times or more. Its antigen is unknown. Nothing much larger sits one base from this clone, and base qualities are not available. Instrument on record: Illumina HiSeq 1500. The public reads were run again by TCRdb, first through fastp at Q25 and then through MiXCR, and only productive beta chains were kept. Rows with a matching CDR3 protein are joined into one entry that keeps the most common DNA and genes. The sample includes roughly 500,000 distinct CDR3 sequences, with 11% observed a single time. Approximately 10% of the sample belongs to the ten largest clones. This record comes from a study of T cell repertoires in cytomegalovirus infection (dated by TCRdb to between 2018 and 2020). At the level of the whole study: The HLA type of each donor mattered for the analysis, because public TCR beta signatures pointed to carriage of CMV infection along with the matching HLA type.

On the study overall, not on this receptor specifically: In the ex vivo response, HLA-C-restricted CMV-specific TCR beta clonotypes were dominant, and in two of eight donors the single most frequent clonotype came from this HLA-C-restricted group. Cumulative frequency of public TCR beta family members discriminated carriers of CMV infection plus the relevant HLA type in this cohort and an independent approximately 350-donor cohort.

Including the terminal cysteine and phenylalanine, the CDR3 comprises 16 residues. Only CDR3 DNA is held: 48 bases, read in frame from base 1. Germline trimming amounts to 4 bases on V and 3 bases on J, with 5 as the count of junction bases outside the gene matches. CDR1 and CDR2 are drawn from the germline V gene: SGHVS, FNYEAQ. The receptor's source is a human donor in good health (CMV status not recorded). Some clones in this sample may be carry-over from other donors' samples. The sequenced material came from PBMCs. The rearrangement joined TRBV7-6 to TRBJ2-2; 10 central nucleotides agree with TRBD1. The CDR3 protein: CASSSGQGLYTGELFF. Here is the DNA: TGTGCCAGCAGCTCGGGACAGGGGCTATACACCGGGGAGCTGTTTTTT. With all but the CDR3 taken from the reference TRBV7-6 and TRBJ2-2 genes, the full variable domain is: GAGVSQSPRYKVTKRGQDVALRCDPISGHVSLYWYRQALGQGPEFLTYFNYEAQQDKSGLPNDRFSAERPEGSISTLTIQRTEQRDSAMYRCASSSGQGLYTGELFFGEGSRLTVL.